Listed here are 28 T cell receptor beta chains from one sample, sequenced in a study of CD8 T cells in ankylosing spondylitis. TCRdb used MiXCR to reprocess the 5' RACE reads, holding one entry per CDR3 protein. The table lists about 250,000 distinct CDR3 sequences, approximately 30% of them singletons. The specimen was blood, either unsorted or a sorted T cell fraction (not recorded which). These receptors were collected from a male donor with ankylosing spondylitis or in good health (not recorded which).

The chain joins TRBV4-1 to TRBJ1-4; a weak D match, TRBD1 (5 bases). The CDR3 spans 15 residues. Trimming took 3 bases from V and 5 from J, leaving 13 bases between them. The V gene's germline CDR1 is MGHRA and CDR2 YSYEKL. CDR3 region: CASSQEGSSNEKLFF. The CDR3 DNA reads TGCGCCAGCAGCCAGGAGGGGTCTTCAAATGAAAAACTGTTTTTT.

This clonotype was recorded many times. The V gene is TRBV9, the J gene TRBJ2-1, with D perhaps assigned TRBD1 or TRBD2 (5 bases each). Germline V CDR1 and CDR2: SGDLS, YYNGEE. Trimming removed 5 bases from V and 0 bases from J, with 12 bases in between. This CDR3 contains 15 residues. This CDR3 is CASSVGTGSYNEQFF. DNA for the CDR3: TGTGCCAGCAGTGTGGGGACGGGCTCCTACAATGAGCAGTTCTTC.

V gene TRBV15 combines with J gene TRBJ2-3; possibly TRBD2 for D (5 bases). The CDR3 has 15 amino acids. CDR1 is LNHNV and CDR2 is YYDKDF in the germline V gene (reference sequence). Between the trimmed V and J ends, which lost 5 bases and 6 bases, there was a span of 18 bases. CDR3 in DNA: TGTGCCACCAGCCCAACCCTAGCCGGAGTCGATACGCAGTATTTT. It encodes CATSPTLAGVDTQYF.

This clonotype has just a few counts. This chain uses TRBV5-1 with TRBJ2-1; weak D call: TRBD1 (5 bases). The germline V gene has CDR1 SGHRS and CDR2 YFSETQ. Between the trimmed V and J ends, which lost 4 bases and 1 base, there was a span of 18 bases. The CDR3 runs 17 residues. CDR3 residues: CASSPISTGSSYNEQFF. Written as DNA, the CDR3 is TGCGCCAGCAGCCCTATAAGTACAGGTTCGTCCTACAATGAGCAGTTCTTC.

This clonotype has a handful of counts. The chain combines TRBV7-6 with TRBJ2-7; 8 bases line up with TRBD1. The CDR3 is 15 residues long. Looked up from germline, CDR1 is SGHVS and CDR2 is FNYEAQ. The ends lost 3 bases at V and 3 bases at J; junction bases unmatched: 7. The CDR3 region has the DNA TGTGCCAGCAGCTTTGGCCCACAGGGGGACTACGAGCAGTACTTC. Translation gives CASSFGPQGDYEQYF.

The chain recombines TRBV6-1 with TRBJ1-1; the match to TRBD1 covers 9 bases. The CDR3 spans 13 residues. V lost 6 bases and J lost 8; bases outside the gene matches: 7. CDR1 is MNHNS and CDR2 is SASEGT in the germline V gene. The CDR3 sequence is CASSNRGRGEAFF. DNA of the CDR3: TGTGCCAGCAGCAACAGGGGGCGCGGGGAAGCTTTCTTT.

The chain is built from TRBV4-2 and TRBJ2-1; 8 bases match TRBD2. The CDR3 has 16 amino acids. The germline CDR1 and CDR2 sequences are LGHNA and YNFKEQ. The junction had 6 bases not matched to a gene; V was cut back by 2 bases and J by 3 bases. The chain's CDR3 is CASSQSGGAYYNEQFF. CDR3 nucleotides: TGTGCCAGCAGCCAAAGCGGGGGAGCTTACTACAATGAGCAGTTCTTC.

This clonotype was found a few times. This chain connects TRBV12-3 or TRBV12-4 to TRBJ2-3, with a weak D call TRBD2 (5 bases). Trimming cost V 6 bases and J 0 bases, with 10 bases left between them. The CDR3 is 14 amino acids. CDR3: CASRSSWSTDTQYF. The CDR3 DNA is TGTGCCAGCAGATCTAGCTGGAGCACAGATACGCAGTATTTT.

The chain employs TRBV10-3 and TRBJ2-7, with D possibly being TRBD2 (5 bases). The CDR3 is 16 amino acids. V was clipped by 0 bases and J by 2 bases, with 14 bases between them. Germline values: CDR1 ENHRY, CDR2 SYGVKD. CDR3 DNA: TGTGCCATCAGTGAGTCGGAGGTTTCGCCGACCTACGAGCAGTACTTC. The encoded protein is CAISESEVSPTYEQYF.

The chain uses TRBV12-3 or TRBV12-4 and TRBJ2-1; TRBD2 is a possible D gene (5 bases). The CDR3 runs 17 residues. V lost 2 bases and J lost 2, with 16 bases in between. The CDR3 reads CASSLLDSARTYNEQFF. DNA for the CDR3: TGTGCCAGCAGTTTATTGGATAGCGCCCGAACCTACAATGAGCAGTTCTTC.

This clonotype occurred once. The junction and the germline gene differ at one end; a read error may be behind it. The chain uses TRBV20-1 and TRBJ2-3; D possibly corresponds to TRBD1 (5 bases). The CDR3 runs to 17 residues. In germline, CDR1 is DFQATT, CDR2 SNEGSKA (reference sequence). The CDR3: CCARAPPPGFSTDTQYF. As DNA, the CDR3 is TGCTGTGCTAGAGCCCCTCCCCCAGGGTTTAGCACAGATACGCAGTATTTT.

This clonotype was observed a handful of times. V usage is TRBV6-1 and J usage is TRBJ2-7, with a weak D call TRBD1 (6 bases). The CDR3 is made up of 15 amino acids. The germline gives CDR1 MNHNS, CDR2 SASEGT. V was trimmed by 6 bases and J by 3 bases, leaving 18 bases between them. The CDR3 sequence is CASRPQGSTGYEQYF. As DNA, the CDR3 is TGTGCCAGCAGGCCGCAGGGGTCTACTGGCTACGAGCAGTACTTC.

This clonotype came up a few times. The chain employs TRBV6-1 and TRBJ2-7, with a possible D match to TRBD1 (6 bases). This CDR3 has 14 amino acids. V shed 8 bases and J shed 5 bases, with 19 bases lying between them. Germline CDR1 is MNHNS and CDR2 is SASEGT. The CDR3: CASSSQGRGHEQYF. CDR3 nucleotides: TGTGCCAGCTCATCACAGGGCAGGGGCCACGAGCAGTACTTC.

The chain is built from TRBV12-3 or TRBV12-4 and TRBJ1-1; D is undetermined. V lost 3 bases and J lost 2, with 13 bases in between. The CDR3 is 15 residues long. The CDR3 region has the DNA TGTGCCAGCAGTTTGCAGCTAGTTCTCAACACTGAAGCTTTCTTT. It specifies CASSLQLVLNTEAFF.

The J gene is TRBJ2-5, the V gene TRBV12-3 or TRBV12-4, with a possible D match to TRBD2 (6 bases). The CDR3 is made up of 13 amino acids. Deletions cut 3 bases from V and 2 bases from J, with 7 bases between. The CDR3 protein is CASSFLAQETQYF. The CDR3 nucleotides are TGTGCCAGCAGTTTTCTAGCGCAAGAGACCCAGTACTTC.

The rearrangement links TRBV4-1 to TRBJ2-3, with 7 nucleotides matching TRBD1. This CDR3 comprises 18 residues. V shed 1 base and J 0 bases; nucleotides not matched to a gene: 10. Germline V CDR1 and CDR2: MGHRA, YSYEKL. The CDR3 sequence is CASSQASWGTDSTDTQYF. In DNA, the CDR3 is TGCGCCAGCAGCCAAGCCTCCTGGGGGACAGACAGCACAGATACGCAGTATTTT.

This clonotype was seen more than once but under ten times. The rearrangement joins TRBV6-5 to TRBJ1-6, with D tentatively TRBD1 (5 bases). Trimming took 2 bases from V and 2 from J, leaving 13 bases between them. Germline CDR1 is MNHEY and CDR2 is SVGAGI. The CDR3 has 17 amino acids. CDR3 sequence: CASSYRTPEPYNSPLHF. CDR3 coding DNA: TGTGCCAGCAGTTACCGGACACCCGAACCCTATAATTCACCCCTCCACTTT.

The chain links TRBV20-1 to TRBJ2-7, with TRBD2 matching 7 bases. V lost 0 bases to trimming and J lost 3 bases; unmatched junction nucleotides: 11. This CDR3 comprises 16 residues. From germline, CDR1 is DFQATT and CDR2 SNEGSKA (reference sequence). CDR3 in amino acids: CSARDLGGGILYEQYF. In nucleotides, the CDR3 is TGCAGTGCTAGAGATCTGGGGGGGGGAATCCTCTACGAGCAGTACTTC.

The table lists this clonotype with a few counts. The V gene is TRBV5-1, the J gene TRBJ2-7, with 8 nucleotides matching TRBD1. V dropped 8 bases and J dropped 5; count of bases not matched to a gene: 9. The CDR3 totals 13 residues. In germline, CDR1 is SGHRS, CDR2 YFSETQ. The CDR3 sequence is CASKGQALDEQYF. In DNA, the CDR3 is TGCGCCAGTAAGGGACAGGCATTGGACGAGCAGTACTTC. The whole variable domain, remainder taken from reference TRBV5-1 and TRBJ2-7, is KAGVTQTPRYLIKTRGQQVTLSCSPISGHRSVSWYQQTPGQGLQFLFEYFSETQRNKGNFPGRFSGRQFSNSRSEMNVSTLELGDSALYLCASKGQALDEQYFGPGTRLTVT.

Here the CDR3 reads CSVEDRDQETQYF. Written as DNA, the CDR3 is TGCAGCGTTGAAGACAGGGACCAAGAGACCCAGTACTTC. The rearrangement joins TRBV29-1 to TRBJ2-5; TRBD1 might be the D (5 bases). Trimming pared 0 bases from V and 0 bases from J, leaving 5 bases between. The CDR3 sequence is 13 residues long. CDR1 SQVTM and CDR2 ANQGSEA come from the germline V gene.

The chain's CDR3 is CMPTRDHNEQFF. CDR3 in DNA: TGCATGCCTACCCGGGACCACAATGAGCAGTTCTTC. The J gene is TRBJ2-1, the V gene TRBV29-1; D tentatively reads TRBD1 or TRBD2 (5 bases each). CDR3 length equals 12 residues. CDR1 is SQVTM and CDR2 is ANQGSEA in the germline V gene.

The chain links TRBV12-3 or TRBV12-4 to TRBJ2-3; 8 nucleotides align to TRBD2. Trimming cost V 8 bases and J 6 bases; bases outside gene matches: 7. The CDR3 length is 13 residues. CDR3 amino acids: CASGTRGTDTQYF. The DNA of the CDR3 is TGTGCCAGCGGGACTAGGGGAACGGATACGCAGTATTTT.

The rearrangement uses TRBV25-1 and TRBJ2-1, with D perhaps matching TRBD1 or TRBD2 (5 bases each). Trimming pared 3 bases from V and 2 bases from J, leaving 11 bases between. CDR1 is MGHDK and CDR2 is SYGVNS in the germline V gene. This CDR3 contains 15 residues. The CDR3 loop is CASSDAGAAYNEQFF. The CDR3 DNA reads as TGTGCCAGCAGTGATGCCGGGGCCGCCTACAATGAGCAGTTCTTC.

This clonotype was detected a few times. This sequence joins TRBV6-5 and TRBJ1-1, with D possibly TRBD1 on 5 matching bases. V was cut by 1 base and J by 0 bases, with 9 bases left in between. The CDR3 runs to 15 residues. Germline V CDR1 and CDR2: MNHEY, SVGAGI. The CDR3 DNA is TGTGCCAGCAGTTACTGGGAGGACATGAACACTGAAGCTTTCTTT. Translated, it gives CASSYWEDMNTEAFF.

This clonotype appeared a few times. The V and J genes are TRBV6-1 and TRBJ2-5; D remains unclear. The V gene's germline CDR1 is MNHNS and CDR2 SASEGT. This CDR3 has 14 residues. Trimming cost V 7 bases and J 3 bases, with 15 bases left between them. CDR3 DNA sequence: TGTGCCAGCACCCCCAGAGGTATCAAAGAGACCCAGTACTTC. Protein sequence: CASTPRGIKETQYF.

The CDR3 region has the DNA TGTGCCAGCAGCTCCCCCGTAGATGAGCAGTACTTC. As protein: CASSSPVDEQYF. The chain combines TRBV12-3 or TRBV12-4 with TRBJ2-7; the D is unclear. This CDR3 contains 12 residues. V lost 6 bases to trimming and J lost 7 bases, with 13 bases between them.

The chain has TRBV20-1 and TRBJ2-7, with D unresolved. The CDR3 is 13 amino acids. The V and J ends lost 5 bases and 0 bases respectively, with 11 bases between them. Germline V lookup: CDR1 DFQATT, CDR2 SNEGSKA (reference sequence). The CDR3: CSASYVNSYEQYF. The CDR3 DNA is TGCAGTGCTTCCTACGTTAACTCCTACGAGCAGTACTTC.

This clonotype was recorded a few times. The V call is TRBV20-1, the J call TRBJ1-2, with 9 positions matching TRBD1. Trimming removed 0 bases from V and 4 bases from J; junction bases left unmatched: 12. The length of the CDR3 is 17 residues. The germline V gene encodes CDR1 DFQATT and CDR2 SNEGSKA (reference sequence). This CDR3 reads CSARDRAHRGQSYGYTF. Written as DNA, the CDR3 is TGCAGTGCTAGAGACAGGGCGCACAGGGGGCAGAGCTATGGCTACACCTTC.